The following is a T cell receptor (beta chain) sequence with its context. Its antigen remains unidentified. Time point described: pre-sensitization, week 0. Treatment defined: therapeutic diphenylcyclopropenone sensitization with weekly scalp DPC. Sequencing started from total RNA isolated from unfractionated whole blood. The data derive from a study of human T cells and chemical hapten exposure. Turning to the study itself: Alopecia areata, totalis and universalis patients, mostly female, were included.

Study-wide findings and caveats: Healthy people's immune response may differ from that of the donors, who had alopecia.

TCRdb reprocessed the RACE reads with MiXCR, giving one entry per CDR3 protein. The sample carries 89,000 or so distinct CDR3 sequences, 8.5% to 9% recorded once. The source is a man aged 35 to 55 with alopecia areata. Some clones in this sample may be carry-over from other donors' samples. This material consisted of whole blood, taken in connection with sensitization to the hapten diphenylcyclopropenone (DPC).

This CDR3 is CAVCSPGSGNEQFF. CDR3 sequence (DNA): TGTGCCGTTTGTAGCCCGGGGAGCGGCAATGAGCAGTTCTTC. The chain uses TRBV9 and TRBJ2-1; possible D gene TRBD2, 5 bases. This CDR3 is built from 14 residues. Trimming left V 10 bases short and J 6 bases short, with 20 bases between. The germline V gene encodes CDR1 SGDLS and CDR2 YYNGEE.